The 30 T cell receptor beta chains given below trace back to one sample, sequenced in a study of blood T cell repertoires in COVID-19. The data were produced by immunoSEQ multiplex PCR, yet TCRdb's version contains in-frame clones alone and is incomplete. Of 65,000 to 95,000 clones in the sample, around nine tenths were seen once. Sequencing used peripheral blood. These receptors came from a man aged 50 to 59 with active COVID-19.

The J gene is TRBJ2-7, the V gene TRBV3-1 (or the pseudogene TRBV3-2), with TRBD1 as a possible D gene (5 bases). The CDR3 is 14 residues long. V lost 4 bases, J lost 0 bases, and 10 bases lay in between. The germline V gene encodes CDR1 LGHDT and CDR2 YNNKEL (reference sequence). The CDR3, as DNA: TGTGCCAGCAGCCCCAGGGTGAGCTCCTACGAGCAGTACTTC. This encodes CASSPRVSSYEQYF.

The chain has TRBV7-9 and TRBJ1-5; a possible D gene is TRBD1 (6 bases). The V gene lost 5 bases and the J gene lost 5 bases, with 16 bases spanning the gap. The germline gives CDR1 SEHNR, CDR2 FQNEAQ (reference sequence). The CDR3 extends over 15 amino acids. The CDR3 loop is CASSPPDGGHQPQHF. DNA for the CDR3: TGTGCCAGCAGCCCCCCCGACGGGGGGCATCAGCCCCAGCATTTT.

The J gene is TRBJ2-7, the V gene TRBV5-1, with a weak D call TRBD2 (5 bases). Germline lookup yields CDR1 SGHRS and CDR2 YFSETQ. Trimming removed 0 bases from V and 3 bases from J, with 22 bases in between. The CDR3 sequence is 18 residues long. The CDR3 DNA reads TGCGCCAGCAGCTTGGCGCCCGACTATAACGACGGGATCTACGAGCAGTACTTC. Translated, it gives CASSLAPDYNDGIYEQYF.

V usage is TRBV11-3 and J usage is TRBJ2-1; TRBD2 matches 16 bases. Trimming took 4 bases from V and 6 from J; bases not matched to a gene: 9. The CDR3 has 18 amino acids. The germline V gene has CDR1 SGHNT and CDR2 YENEEA. This chain's CDR3 is CASSYAGTSGGASNEQFF. The CDR3 DNA reads as TGTGCCAGCAGCTATGCCGGGACTAGCGGGGGGGCCAGCAATGAGCAGTTCTTC.

This rearrangement joins TRBV6-2 or TRBV6-3 to TRBJ1-5, with D uncertain. The V end was cut by 6 bases, the J end by 3 bases, with 9 bases between. Germline V gene data show CDR1 as MNHEY and CDR2 as SVGEGT. The CDR3 covers 13 residues. CDR3 DNA: TGTGCCAGCAGCCTCCCTTCCAATCAGCCCCAGCATTTT. Its protein is CASSLPSNQPQHF.

The chain carries TRBV4-2 and TRBJ1-1; D ambiguous. Germline V lookup: CDR1 LGHNA, CDR2 YNFKEQ. Trimming took off 2 bases at V and 4 bases at J, with 14 bases between the two ends. This CDR3 has 15 amino acids. The CDR3 DNA sequence: TGTGCCAGCAGCCAACGATTGGGCGAGGGCACTGAAGCTTTCTTT. Its translation is CASSQRLGEGTEAFF.

The genes are TRBV4-2 and TRBJ1-2, with 8 positions matching TRBD1. The germline gives CDR1 LGHNA, CDR2 YNFKEQ. The CDR3 loop spans 15 amino acids. V lost 3 bases, J lost 2 bases, and 5 bases stayed unmatched. Written as DNA, the CDR3 is TGTGCCAGCAGCCAGGAGGACAGGGCGAACTATGGCTACACCTTC. Protein sequence: CASSQEDRANYGYTF.

This chain connects TRBV19 to TRBJ1-6; maybe TRBD1 (5 bases). The CDR3 runs 16 residues. The germline V gene encodes CDR1 LNHDA and CDR2 SQIVND (reference sequence). Trimming cost V 3 bases and J 7 bases, with 16 bases left between them. Here the CDR3 reads CASSIDYRPGNSPLHF. Written as DNA, the CDR3 is TGTGCCAGTAGTATTGATTACAGGCCCGGAAATTCACCCCTCCACTTT. Full variable domain (rest looked up from reference TRBV19 and TRBJ1-6): DGGITQSPKYLFRKEGQNVTLSCEQNLNHDAMYWYRQDPGQGLRLIYYSQIVNDFQKGDIAEGYSVSREKKESFPLTVTSAQKNPTAFYLCASSIDYRPGNSPLHFGNGTRLTVT.

The chain combines TRBV7-2 with TRBJ2-7, with a possible D match to TRBD1 (6 bases). CDR3 size: 12 residues. Germline loops: CDR1 SGHTA, CDR2 FQGNSA. The V and J ends lost 5 bases and 4 bases respectively, with 9 bases between them. The CDR3: CASSPDRYEQYF. The CDR3 nucleotides read TGTGCCAGCAGCCCCGACAGGTACGAGCAGTACTTC.

The rearrangement links TRBV2 to TRBJ1-5; TRBD1 matches 7 bases. Germline assignment: CDR1 SNHLY and CDR2 FYNNEI. V lost 3 bases to trimming and J lost 12 bases; unmatched junction nucleotides: 2. The CDR3 length is 11 residues. The chain's CDR3 is CASSDTGDQHF. CDR3 DNA sequence: TGTGCCAGCAGTGATACAGGGGACCAGCATTTT.

This sequence joins TRBV11-3 and TRBJ2-1; tentatively, D is TRBD2 (6 bases). The V gene's germline CDR1 is SGHNT and CDR2 YENEEA. The CDR3 runs to 13 residues. V lost 1 base, J lost 5 bases, and 6 bases lay in between. The CDR3 is CASSLAGDNEQFF. In DNA form, the CDR3 reads TGTGCCAGCAGCTTAGCGGGGGACAATGAGCAGTTCTTC. The full variable domain, completed using reference TRBV11-3 and TRBJ2-1, is EAGVVQSPRYKIIEKKQPVAFWCNPISGHNTLYWYLQNLGQGPELLIRYENEEAVDDSQLPKDRFSAERLKGVDSTLKIQPAELGDSAVYLCASSLAGDNEQFFGPGTRLTVL.

The J gene is TRBJ2-7, the V gene TRBV19, with D perhaps matching TRBD2 (6 bases). V was cut by 4 bases and J by 0 bases, with 10 bases left in between. This CDR3 contains 14 residues. Germline-derived CDR1 and CDR2 are LNHDA and SQIVND (reference sequence). The CDR3 region is CASSRSGVSYEQYF. The CDR3 DNA reads TGTGCCAGTAGTAGGTCGGGGGTCTCCTACGAGCAGTACTTC. Complete variable domain (other parts from reference TRBV19 and TRBJ2-7): DGGITQSPKYLFRKEGQNVTLSCEQNLNHDAMYWYRQDPGQGLRLIYYSQIVNDFQKGDIAEGYSVSREKKESFPLTVTSAQKNPTAFYLCASSRSGVSYEQYFGPGTRLTVT.

This chain uses TRBV2 with TRBJ1-4; TRBD1 matches at 8 bases. The CDR3 has 15 residues. Per the germline V gene, CDR1 is SNHLY and CDR2 is FYNNEI. J was trimmed by 4 bases and V by 7 bases; bases with no gene match: 8. CDR3 loop: CASTRDRGFNEKLFF. CDR3 DNA: TGTGCCAGCACTCGCGACAGGGGTTTTAATGAAAAACTGTTTTTT.

The CDR3 loop is CASSTVSNQPQHF. CDR3 nucleotide sequence: TGTGCCAGTAGTACCGTTAGCAATCAGCCCCAGCATTTT. The chain is built from TRBV19 and TRBJ1-5; D is uncertain. The CDR3 length is 13 residues. Trimming took off 4 bases at V and 0 bases at J, with 4 bases between the two ends. Germline values: CDR1 LNHDA, CDR2 SQIVND (reference sequence).

The sample holds one count of this clone. The chain links TRBV4-3 to TRBJ1-2; the match to TRBD1 covers 7 bases. The CDR3 spans 14 residues. Unmatched junction bases numbered 4, after V lost 1 base and J lost 5 bases. CDR1 and CDR2 (germline): LGHNA, YSLEER. The CDR3 spells CASSQAGGMYGYTF. The CDR3, as DNA: TGCGCCAGCAGCCAAGCAGGGGGAATGTATGGCTACACCTTC.

The chain carries TRBV5-5 and TRBJ2-3; D may be TRBD2 (6 bases). The CDR3 is made up of 15 amino acids. Germline V CDR1 and CDR2: SGHKS, YYEKEE (reference sequence). V was cut by 4 bases and J by 6 bases, with 18 bases left in between. CDR3 protein: CASSPIKRELDTQYF. CDR3 in DNA: TGTGCCAGCAGCCCGATTAAACGGGAGCTTGATACGCAGTATTTT.

The V and J genes are TRBV21-1 and TRBJ2-7; TRBD1 is the table's D call, not checked against the DNA. TRBV21-1 constitutes a pseudogene. The CDR3 runs to 16 residues. The CDR3 protein is CASSKRSRGPTRSIDF. DNA for the CDR3: TGTGCCAGCAGCAAACGGTCCAGGGGGCCGACCCGCTCCATAGACTTC.

The rearrangement links TRBV18 to TRBJ2-7, with D possibly TRBD2 on 6 matching bases. The CDR3 is 13 residues long. Germline CDR1 KGHSH, CDR2 LQKENI. Trimming took off 3 bases at V and 6 bases at J, with 12 bases between the two ends. CDR3 loop: CASSPEGPCEQYF. The CDR3 DNA reads as TGTGCCAGCTCACCGGAGGGCCCTTGCGAGCAGTACTTC.

This chain links TRBV29-1 with TRBJ1-2, with D unclear. Germline V gives CDR1 SQVTM, CDR2 ANQGSEA. The CDR3 totals 14 residues. V was trimmed by 6 bases and J by 4 bases, leaving 18 bases between them. Here the CDR3 reads CSVKYKGEGYGYTF. CDR3 nucleotides: TGCAGCGTCAAGTATAAGGGTGAGGGCTATGGCTACACCTTC.

The chain has TRBV4-1 and TRBJ1-5; unclear D gene. The CDR3 spans 14 residues. V lost 1 base, J lost 9 bases, and 13 bases lay in between. Germline V gene data show CDR1 as MGHRA and CDR2 as YSYEKL. The CDR3 DNA follows: TGCGCCAGCAGCCAAGGATCCGGGGATTCGCCCCAGCATTTT. Translation gives CASSQGSGDSPQHF.

The chain links TRBV7-3 to TRBJ2-3; tentative D call: TRBD1 (5 bases). CDR1 is SGHTA, CDR2 FQGTGA, per germline. The CDR3 has 14 amino acids. V lost 6 bases and J 0 bases, leaving 10 bases between the germline ends. This CDR3 reads CASSTGTSTDTQYF. In nucleotides, the CDR3 is TGTGCCAGCAGTACAGGAACCAGCACAGATACGCAGTATTTT.

The chain uses TRBV3-1 (or the pseudogene TRBV3-2) and TRBJ1-5; D not certain. Trimming cost V 4 bases and J 6 bases, with 13 bases left between them. The CDR3 runs to 14 residues. Germline V lookup: CDR1 LGHDT, CDR2 YNNKEL (reference sequence). CDR3: CASSRQARGQPQHF. The CDR3 DNA is TGTGCCAGCAGCCGACAAGCCCGGGGTCAGCCCCAGCATTTT.

The genes are TRBV6-2 or TRBV6-3 and TRBJ1-6; D gene ambiguous. The CDR3 is 15 residues long. Germline V gene lookup returns CDR1 MNHEY and CDR2 SVGEGT. Trimming shortened V by 2 bases and J by 3 bases, and 8 bases separated the two germline ends. As DNA, the CDR3 is TGTGCCAGCAGTTACCGAGGGATCTATAATTCACCCCTCCACTTT. Its protein product is CASSYRGIYNSPLHF.

This clone was seen a single time. This rearrangement joins TRBV28 to TRBJ2-1; 13 bases are shared with TRBD2. The CDR3 consists of 15 residues. Unmatched junction bases numbered 10, after V lost 6 bases and J lost 11 bases. Germline V lookup: CDR1 MDHEN, CDR2 SYDVKM. For the CDR3, the DNA is TGTGCCAGCAGACGTACTAGCGGGAGGGCCACGCAGCAGTTCTTC. Translation gives CASRRTSGRATQQFF.

The chain recombines TRBV18 with TRBJ2-1, with D perhaps TRBD1 (5 bases). Trimming pared 5 bases from V and 7 bases from J, leaving 18 bases between. Germline V gene data show CDR1 as KGHSH and CDR2 as LQKENI. The length of the CDR3 is 15 residues. CDR3 protein: CASSWTPAGVNEQFF. The CDR3 DNA follows: TGTGCCAGCTCATGGACACCTGCTGGGGTGAATGAGCAGTTCTTC.

The CDR3 is CSVTLVRDGYTF. CDR3 nucleotide sequence: TGCAGCGTGACCCTTGTACGGGATGGCTACACCTTC. V usage is TRBV29-1 and J usage is TRBJ1-2; D is unresolved. The V and J ends lost 6 bases and 6 bases respectively, with 14 bases between them. The CDR3 loop spans 12 amino acids. The germline V gene has CDR1 SQVTM and CDR2 ANQGSEA.

The chain has TRBV15 and TRBJ1-6; 8 bases align to TRBD1. Germline lookup yields CDR1 LNHNV and CDR2 YYDKDF (reference sequence). V lost 3 bases, J lost 5 bases, and 0 bases stayed unmatched. The CDR3 totals 14 residues. The CDR3: CATSRDRDNSPLHF. The CDR3 DNA follows: TGTGCCACCAGCAGGGACAGGGATAATTCACCCCTCCACTTT.

V gene TRBV30 combines with J gene TRBJ2-1, with TRBD2 matching over 8 bases. Germline loops: CDR1 GTSNPN, CDR2 SVGIG (reference sequence). The CDR3 is 13 amino acids. V trimming: 3 bases; J trimming: 9 bases; junction bases outside the gene matches: 7. The CDR3 nucleotides read TGTGCCTGGAGACGGGGGGGAGCGAGTGAGCAGTTCTTC. This gives the protein CAWRRGGASEQFF.

The chain is built from TRBV6-5 and TRBJ1-1; D is undetermined. In germline, CDR1 is MNHEY, CDR2 SVGAGI. Trimming stripped 5 bases from V and 0 bases from J, with 13 bases between. The CDR3 length is 15 residues. This CDR3 reads CASSPREFMNTEAFF. The DNA of the CDR3 is TGTGCCAGCAGTCCCCGGGAATTCATGAACACTGAAGCTTTCTTT.

V gene TRBV7-3 combines with J gene TRBJ2-7, with 8 bases aligning to TRBD1. V lost 5 bases, J lost 5 bases, and 5 bases stayed unmatched. CDR1 is SGHTA, CDR2 FQGTGA, per germline. The CDR3 runs to 13 residues. The CDR3 reads CASSKTDRDEQYF. The CDR3 nucleotides read TGTGCCAGCAGCAAAACGGACAGGGACGAGCAGTACTTC. Using reference TRBV7-3 and TRBJ2-7 for the parts outside the CDR3, the full variable domain is GAGVSQTPSNKVTEKGKYVELRCDPISGHTALYWYRQSLGQGPEFLIYFQGTGAADDSGLPNDRFFAVRPEGSVSTLKIQRTERGDSAVYLCASSKTDRDEQYFGPGTRLTVT.